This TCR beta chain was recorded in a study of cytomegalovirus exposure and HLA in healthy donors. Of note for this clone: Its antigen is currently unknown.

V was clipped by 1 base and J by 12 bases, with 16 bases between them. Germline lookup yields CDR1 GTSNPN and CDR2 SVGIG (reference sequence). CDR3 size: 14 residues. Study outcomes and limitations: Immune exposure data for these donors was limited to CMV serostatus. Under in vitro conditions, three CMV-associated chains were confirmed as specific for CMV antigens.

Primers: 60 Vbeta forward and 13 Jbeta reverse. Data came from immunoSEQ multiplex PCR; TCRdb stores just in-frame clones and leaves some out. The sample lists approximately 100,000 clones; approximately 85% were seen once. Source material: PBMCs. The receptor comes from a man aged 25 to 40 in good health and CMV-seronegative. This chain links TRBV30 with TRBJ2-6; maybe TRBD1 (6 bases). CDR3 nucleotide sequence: TGTGCCTGGAGTGAAGTTACAGGGAGAGGCGTCCTGACTTTC. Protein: CAWSEVTGRGVLTF.